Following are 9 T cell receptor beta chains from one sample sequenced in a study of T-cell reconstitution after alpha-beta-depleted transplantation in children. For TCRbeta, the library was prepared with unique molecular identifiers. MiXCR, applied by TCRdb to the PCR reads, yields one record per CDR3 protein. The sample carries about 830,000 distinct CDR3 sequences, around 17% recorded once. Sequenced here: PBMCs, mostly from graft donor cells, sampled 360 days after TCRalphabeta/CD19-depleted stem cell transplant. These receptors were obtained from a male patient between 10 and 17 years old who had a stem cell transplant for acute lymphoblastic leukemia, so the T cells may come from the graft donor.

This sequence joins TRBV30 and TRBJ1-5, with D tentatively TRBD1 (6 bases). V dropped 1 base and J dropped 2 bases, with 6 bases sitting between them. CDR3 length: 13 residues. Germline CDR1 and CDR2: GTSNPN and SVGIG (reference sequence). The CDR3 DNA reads TGTGCCTGGAGTGGACAGGGCAATCAGCCCCAGCATTTT. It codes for CAWSGQGNQPQHF.

The CDR3 loop is CSASGTSGTEQFF. In DNA form, the CDR3 reads TGCAGTGCTTCCGGGACTAGCGGAACCGAGCAGTTCTTC. The J gene is TRBJ2-1, the V gene TRBV20-1; the match to TRBD2 covers 11 bases. J lost 10 bases, V lost 5 bases, and 7 bases had no gene match. Per germline, CDR1 DFQATT and CDR2 SNEGSKA (reference sequence). The CDR3 covers 13 residues.

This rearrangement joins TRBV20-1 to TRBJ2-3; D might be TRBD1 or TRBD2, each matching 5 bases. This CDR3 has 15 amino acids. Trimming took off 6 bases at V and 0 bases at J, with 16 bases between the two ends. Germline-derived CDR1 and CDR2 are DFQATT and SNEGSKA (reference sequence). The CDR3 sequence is CSAKGTPSSTDTQYF. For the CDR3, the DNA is TGCAGTGCCAAAGGGACGCCTTCTAGCACAGATACGCAGTATTTT.

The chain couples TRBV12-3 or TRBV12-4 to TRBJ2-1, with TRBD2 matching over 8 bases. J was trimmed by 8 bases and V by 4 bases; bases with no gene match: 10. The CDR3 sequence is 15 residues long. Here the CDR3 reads CASSYAGGPGYEQFF. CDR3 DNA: TGTGCCAGCAGTTACGCGGGAGGCCCTGGGTATGAGCAGTTCTTC.

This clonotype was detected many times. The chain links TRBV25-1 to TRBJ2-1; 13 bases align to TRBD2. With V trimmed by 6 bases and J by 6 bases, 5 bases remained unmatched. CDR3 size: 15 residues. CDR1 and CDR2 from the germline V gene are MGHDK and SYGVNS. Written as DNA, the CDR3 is TGTGCCAGCAGACCACTAGCGGGAGGGCCCAATGAGCAGTTCTTC. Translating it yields CASRPLAGGPNEQFF.

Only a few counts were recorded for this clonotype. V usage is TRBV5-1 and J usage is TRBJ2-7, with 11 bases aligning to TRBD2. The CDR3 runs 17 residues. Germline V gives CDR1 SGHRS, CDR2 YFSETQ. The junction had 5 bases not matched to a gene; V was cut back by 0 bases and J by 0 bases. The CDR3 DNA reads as TGCGCCAGCAGCTTGGCCGGGACTAGCGGACCCTCCTACGAGCAGTACTTC. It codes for CASSLAGTSGPSYEQYF. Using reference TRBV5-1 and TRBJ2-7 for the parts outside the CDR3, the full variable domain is KAGVTQTPRYLIKTRGQQVTLSCSPISGHRSVSWYQQTPGQGLQFLFEYFSETQRNKGNFPGRFSGRQFSNSRSEMNVSTLELGDSALYLCASSLAGTSGPSYEQYFGPGTRLTVT.

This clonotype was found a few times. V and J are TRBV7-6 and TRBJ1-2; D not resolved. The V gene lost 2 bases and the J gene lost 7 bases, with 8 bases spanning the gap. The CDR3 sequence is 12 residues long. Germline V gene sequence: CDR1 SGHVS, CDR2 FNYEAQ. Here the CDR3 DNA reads TGTGCCAGCAGCTTAATGAATATTGGCTACACCTTC. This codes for CASSLMNIGYTF. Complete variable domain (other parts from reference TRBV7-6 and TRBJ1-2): GAGVSQSPRYKVTKRGQDVALRCDPISGHVSLYWYRQALGQGPEFLTYFNYEAQQDKSGLPNDRFSAERPEGSISTLTIQRTEQRDSAMYRCASSLMNIGYTFGSGTRLTVV.

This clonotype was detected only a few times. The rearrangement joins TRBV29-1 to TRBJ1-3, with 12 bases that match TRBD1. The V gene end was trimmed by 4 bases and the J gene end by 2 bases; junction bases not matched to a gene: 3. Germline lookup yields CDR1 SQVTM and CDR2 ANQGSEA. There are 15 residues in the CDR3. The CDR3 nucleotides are TGCAGCGTTGTCCGGGACAGGGGGCCTGGAAACACCATATATTTT. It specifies CSVVRDRGPGNTIYF.

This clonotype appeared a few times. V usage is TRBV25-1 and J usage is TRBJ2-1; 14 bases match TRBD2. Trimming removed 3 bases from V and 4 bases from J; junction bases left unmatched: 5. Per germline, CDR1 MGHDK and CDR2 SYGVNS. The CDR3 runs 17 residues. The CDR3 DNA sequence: TGTGCCAGCAGTGACGGACTAGCGGGAGGAACTTACAATGAGCAGTTCTTC. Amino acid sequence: CASSDGLAGGTYNEQFF.